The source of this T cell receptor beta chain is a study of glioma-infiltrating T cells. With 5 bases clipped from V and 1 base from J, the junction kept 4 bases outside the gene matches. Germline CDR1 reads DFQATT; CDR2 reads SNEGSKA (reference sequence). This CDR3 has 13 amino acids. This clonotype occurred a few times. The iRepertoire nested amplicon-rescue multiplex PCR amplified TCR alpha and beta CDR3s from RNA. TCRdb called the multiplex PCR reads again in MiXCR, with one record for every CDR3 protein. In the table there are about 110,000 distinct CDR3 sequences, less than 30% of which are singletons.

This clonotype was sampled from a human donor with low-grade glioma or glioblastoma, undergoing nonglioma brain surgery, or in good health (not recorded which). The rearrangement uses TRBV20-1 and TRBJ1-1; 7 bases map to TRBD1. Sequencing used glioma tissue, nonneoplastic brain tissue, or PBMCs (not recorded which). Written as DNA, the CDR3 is TGCAGTGCTTCGGACAGGAAGAACACTGAAGCTTTCTTT. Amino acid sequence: CSASDRKNTEAFF.